The 17 T cell receptor beta chains below all came from one sample that was sequenced in a study of patients and donors after allogeneic stem cell transplantation. MiXCR was run by TCRdb on the RT-PCR reads, yielding one entry per CDR3 protein. The data show about 15,000 distinct CDR3 sequences, around a quarter seen once. Sequencing was done on a sample of blood, either unsorted or a sorted T cell fraction (not recorded which). The receptors shown here come from a human donor who was either an allogeneic HSCT recipient or a stem cell or donor lymphocyte infusion donor (not recorded which). It is not recorded whose cells these are; they may come from a transplant donor.

V is TRBV6-5 and J is TRBJ1-2, with D unclear. Germline V lookup: CDR1 MNHEY, CDR2 SVGAGI. The CDR3 loop spans 13 amino acids. V was clipped by 6 bases and J by 4 bases, with 12 bases between them. The CDR3 coding sequence is TGTGCCAGCAGACCCGGGAAGAGCTATGGCTACACCTTC. Translating gives CASRPGKSYGYTF.

V usage is TRBV13 and J usage is TRBJ1-6; D is possibly TRBD1 (5 bases). Trimming stripped 4 bases from V and 10 bases from J, with 17 bases between. Germline V gene data show CDR1 as PRHDT and CDR2 as FYEKMQ (reference sequence). CDR3 length: 15 residues. The CDR3 nucleotides are TGTGCCAGCAGCTCGGGACCCTCCGTGAGGTCACCCCTCCACTTT. As protein: CASSSGPSVRSPLHF.

This clonotype has only a few counts. This rearrangement joins TRBV4-1 to TRBJ1-6; weak D call: TRBD1 (5 bases). The CDR3 sequence is 13 residues long. Germline loops: CDR1 MGHRA, CDR2 YSYEKL. The V gene lost 4 bases and the J gene lost 13 bases, with 14 bases spanning the gap. DNA for the CDR3: TGCGCCAGCAGCCTCTTCCGGCGACAGCCCCTCCACTTT. Its translation is CASSLFRRQPLHF.

The V gene is TRBV30, the J gene TRBJ1-1, with unresolved D. The V gene lost 3 bases and the J gene lost 0 bases, with 8 bases spanning the gap. The germline gives CDR1 GTSNPN, CDR2 SVGIG (reference sequence). This CDR3 has 13 residues. The CDR3 nucleotides read TGTGCCTGGAGCACACAAGTGAACACTGAAGCTTTCTTT. The encoded protein is CAWSTQVNTEAFF.

This chain connects TRBV7-9 to TRBJ2-4; D may match TRBD1 or TRBD2 (5 bases each). CDR1 and CDR2 from the germline V gene are SEHNR and FQNEAQ (reference sequence). V was pared by 7 bases and J by 1 base, with 14 bases between. This CDR3 has 15 residues. This chain's CDR3 is CASTVEGTAKNIQYF. The CDR3 DNA reads TGTGCCAGCACCGTAGAGGGGACGGCCAAAAACATTCAGTACTTC.

V gene TRBV5-1 combines with J gene TRBJ1-1; D uncertain. V was clipped by 0 bases and J by 1 base, with 10 bases between them. This CDR3 has 15 residues. The V gene's germline CDR1 is SGHRS and CDR2 YFSETQ. The CDR3 DNA sequence: TGCGCCAGCAGCTTGGCCGGACGGGGGAACACTGAAGCTTTCTTT. This translates into CASSLAGRGNTEAFF. Supplemented by reference TRBV5-1 and TRBJ1-1, the full variable domain reads KAGVTQTPRYLIKTRGQQVTLSCSPISGHRSVSWYQQTPGQGLQFLFEYFSETQRNKGNFPGRFSGRQFSNSRSEMNVSTLELGDSALYLCASSLAGRGNTEAFFGQGTRLTVV.

The genes are TRBV4-3 and TRBJ1-3; D gene unclear. The CDR3 is made up of 17 amino acids. Trimming pared 1 base from V and 2 bases from J, leaving 15 bases between. The germline V gene encodes CDR1 LGHNA and CDR2 YSLEER. CDR3 amino acids: CASSQAVTGRAGNTIYF. CDR3 in DNA: TGCGCCAGCAGCCAAGCGGTGACGGGGAGGGCTGGAAACACCATATATTTT.

The V and J genes are TRBV4-1 and TRBJ1-5; the match to TRBD1 covers 8 bases. CDR3 length equals 16 residues. From germline, CDR1 is MGHRA and CDR2 YSYEKL. After removal of 1 base from V and 6 bases from J, the junction contained 8 bases not matched to a gene. CDR3 nucleotide sequence: TGCGCCAGCAGCCAAGGAAAGGACAGGGCCTTTCAGCCCCAGCATTTT. It encodes CASSQGKDRAFQPQHF.

The chain combines TRBV15 with TRBJ1-1; D not certain. This CDR3 is built from 16 residues. V was shortened by 1 base and J by 1 base, with 13 bases between the two germline ends. Germline CDR1 is LNHNV and CDR2 is YYDKDF (reference sequence). The CDR3, as DNA: TGTGCCACCAGCAGAGGGAAGATGGGGAAGAACACTGAAGCTTTCTTT. It codes for CATSRGKMGKNTEAFF.

This clonotype was found a few times. The genes are TRBV28 and TRBJ1-2, with D hard to call. The V end lost 6 bases, the J end lost 0 bases, and 20 bases lay between the germline ends. CDR3 length: 17 residues. Germline assignment: CDR1 MDHEN and CDR2 SYDVKM. In DNA, the CDR3 is TGTGCCAGCAGGATAACGGACCGTACCTTAGCTAACTATGGCTACACCTTC. It translates to CASRITDRTLANYGYTF.

This clonotype was observed many times. The chain is built from TRBV20-1 and TRBJ2-7; the match to TRBD1 covers 7 bases. Germline V gene sequence: CDR1 DFQATT, CDR2 SNEGSKA (reference sequence). The CDR3 extends over 12 amino acids. With V trimmed by 6 bases and J by 3 bases, 5 bases remained unmatched. This chain's CDR3 is CSADDRDYEQYF. The CDR3 DNA is TGCAGTGCGGATGACAGGGACTACGAGCAGTACTTC.

This clonotype has at least ten counts. The V call is TRBV28, the J call TRBJ1-5; D uncertain. V shed 8 bases and J shed 0 bases, with 17 bases lying between them. The CDR3 loop spans 16 amino acids. The germline V gene has CDR1 MDHEN and CDR2 SYDVKM. Written as DNA, the CDR3 is TGTGCCAGCCACCCTCACCTTAGATATAGCAATCAGCCCCAGCATTTT. It yields the protein CASHPHLRYSNQPQHF.

Remarks on this clonotype: Germline and junction disagree at one end, which may indicate a read error. This chain connects TRBV20-1 to TRBJ1-2; unclear D gene. This CDR3 comprises 10 residues. Germline CDR1 is DFQATT and CDR2 is SNEGSKA (reference sequence). As DNA, the CDR3 is TGCAGTGCTAGAAATCCGACCCCCCTTTTC. It encodes CSARNPTPLF.

This rearrangement joins TRBV5-1 to TRBJ2-2; D perhaps matches TRBD2 (6 bases). V lost 5 bases, J lost 5 bases, and 13 bases lay in between. Germline CDR1 reads SGHRS; CDR2 reads YFSETQ. The CDR3 is 14 amino acids. The CDR3 DNA reads TGCGCCAGCAGTGAACGGACTAAAACCGGGGAGCTGTTTTTT. Residues: CASSERTKTGELFF.

V and J are TRBV5-1 and TRBJ1-5; no clear D. The V end lost 8 bases, the J end lost 4 bases, and 4 bases lay between the germline ends. Germline V gene sequence: CDR1 SGHRS, CDR2 YFSETQ. This CDR3 is 10 amino acids long. The CDR3: CASPNQPQHF. Here the CDR3 DNA reads TGCGCCAGTCCAAATCAGCCCCAGCATTTT.

This clonotype was found a few times. This rearrangement joins TRBV6-5 to TRBJ2-3; D remains unclear. This CDR3 contains 14 residues. The V gene lost 2 bases and the J gene lost 0 bases, with 6 bases spanning the gap. CDR1 is MNHEY and CDR2 is SVGAGI in the germline V gene. The CDR3 here is CASSYGFSTDTQYF. As DNA, the CDR3 is TGTGCCAGCAGTTACGGCTTTAGCACAGATACGCAGTATTTT.

This sequence joins TRBV6-2 or TRBV6-3 and TRBJ2-4; a weak D match, TRBD2 (6 bases). V was trimmed by 1 base and J by 8 bases, leaving 6 bases between them. The germline V gene encodes CDR1 MNHEY and CDR2 SVGEGT. This CDR3 contains 12 residues. The CDR3 sequence: CASSYWGDIQYF. The CDR3 bases are TGTGCCAGCAGTTACTGGGGGGACATTCAGTACTTC.